What follows are 24 T cell receptor beta chains derived from one specimen sequenced in a study of cytomegalovirus exposure and HLA in healthy donors. In the PCR, 60 Vbeta and 13 Jbeta primers were used. Method: immunoSEQ multiplex PCR; TCRdb's copy keeps in-frame clones and lacks some. The table lists some 85,000 clones, around 85% of them singletons, with roughly 2.3% in the top ten. The specimen was PBMCs. The receptor set was obtained from a woman aged 45-65 years in good health and CMV-seronegative.

V usage is TRBV29-1 and J usage is TRBJ2-7; D remains unclear. The germline V and J ends were trimmed by 3 bases and 3 bases, with 9 bases remaining between them. Germline V gene sequence: CDR1 SQVTM, CDR2 ANQGSEA. The CDR3 is 12 amino acids. CDR3 nucleotides: TGCAGCGTTGACGGAGATAACTACGAGCAGTACTTC. This sequence encodes CSVDGDNYEQYF.

This chain joins TRBV4-1 and TRBJ2-3; 10 bases are a match to TRBD1. Trimming took 6 bases from V and 4 from J; bases not matched to a gene: 10. This CDR3 comprises 16 residues. Germline V gene data show CDR1 as MGHRA and CDR2 as YSYEKL. The CDR3 sequence is CASSLVGTGDADTQYF. The CDR3 coding sequence is TGCGCCAGCAGTCTTGTTGGGACAGGGGATGCAGATACGCAGTATTTT.

J is TRBJ2-7 and V is TRBV2, with D possibly matching TRBD1 (6 bases). The CDR3 totals 15 residues. Between the trimmed V and J ends, which lost 6 bases and 2 bases, there was a span of 17 bases. Germline lookup yields CDR1 SNHLY and CDR2 FYNNEI. The CDR3 reads CASRKGDADTYEQYF. As DNA, the CDR3 is TGTGCCAGCAGGAAGGGGGATGCAGATACCTACGAGCAGTACTTC. The full variable domain, completed using reference TRBV2 and TRBJ2-7, is EPEVTQTPSHQVTQMGQEVILRCVPISNHLYFYWYRQILGQKVEFLVSFYNNEISEKSEIFDDQFSVERPDGSNFTLKIRSTKLEDSAMYFCASRKGDADTYEQYFGPGTRLTVT.

For the CDR3, the DNA is TGTGCCATCAGTGAGTCGAAGGTTGGATCTGGCAGCGAAAGTTTTTTTAACACTGAAGCTTTCTTT. Encoded protein: CAISESKVGSGSESFFNTEAFF. The J gene is TRBJ1-1, the V gene TRBV10-3; D gene unclear. This CDR3 is 22 amino acids long. Germline V gene data show CDR1 as ENHRY and CDR2 as SYGVKD. The V end lost 0 bases, the J end lost 2 bases, and 31 bases lay between the germline ends.

V gene TRBV7-6 combines with J gene TRBJ2-5; 7 nucleotides align to TRBD1. Trimming at V came to 0 bases and at J to 4 bases, leaving 5 bases not matched to a gene. Germline CDR1 is SGHVS and CDR2 is FNYEAQ. The CDR3 is 15 residues long. The CDR3 DNA sequence: TGTGCCAGCAGCTTAGCGACAGGGATCCCAGAGACCCAGTACTTC. As protein: CASSLATGIPETQYF.

The V and J genes are TRBV9 and TRBJ1-2; weak D call: TRBD1 (5 bases). Trimming shortened V by 5 bases and J by 8 bases, and 19 bases separated the two germline ends. The CDR3 length is 14 residues. Germline V gene lookup returns CDR1 SGDLS and CDR2 YYNGEE. The CDR3 reads CASSVPAGPGGYTF. The CDR3, as DNA: TGTGCCAGCAGTGTCCCAGCGGGGCCGGGGGGCTACACCTTC.

There are a few counts of this clone. This sequence joins TRBV10-3 and TRBJ1-1, with a weak D call TRBD1 (6 bases). Per the germline V gene, CDR1 is ENHRY and CDR2 is SYGVKD. V lost 3 bases and J lost 5, with 28 bases in between. This CDR3 region has 19 residues. CDR3 DNA sequence: TGTGCCATCAGTGACCTCAAATACCGGGACACCGGGTGGGTAACTGAAGCTTTCTTT. Protein sequence: CAISDLKYRDTGWVTEAFF.

The V gene is TRBV7-2, the J gene TRBJ1-1, with TRBD1 matching 7 bases. Germline assignment: CDR1 SGHTA and CDR2 FQGNSA. The CDR3 contains 15 residues. Trimming took 4 bases from V and 4 from J; bases not matched to a gene: 9. This CDR3 is CASSSSGTVGTEAFF. The DNA of the CDR3 is TGTGCCAGCAGCTCCTCCGGGACAGTGGGCACTGAAGCTTTCTTT.

The chain couples TRBV4-2 to TRBJ1-5; TRBD1 agrees at 9 bases. From germline, CDR1 is LGHNA and CDR2 YNFKEQ. V lost 4 bases to trimming and J lost 6 bases; unmatched junction nucleotides: 4. The CDR3 spans 14 residues. This CDR3 is CASSPGTGLQPQHF. CDR3 in DNA: TGTGCCAGCAGCCCCGGGACAGGGCTTCAGCCCCAGCATTTT.

The chain links TRBV5-4 to TRBJ1-1; 8 bases fit TRBD1. Germline-derived CDR1 and CDR2 are SGHNT and YYREEE (reference sequence). This CDR3 is built from 15 residues. V trimming: 2 bases; J trimming: 1 base; junction bases outside the gene matches: 4. CDR3 nucleotide sequence: TGTGCCAGCAGCTTTGGTCAGGGGGCGAACACTGAAGCTTTCTTT. It encodes CASSFGQGANTEAFF.

V is TRBV5-1 and J is TRBJ2-1, with D perhaps matching TRBD1 (6 bases). Germline V gene data show CDR1 as SGHRS and CDR2 as YFSETQ. This CDR3 is built from 15 residues. Trimming left V 0 bases short and J 6 bases short, with 13 bases between. CDR3 region: CASSLETGIGNEQFF. Written as DNA, the CDR3 is TGCGCCAGCAGCTTGGAAACAGGGATTGGCAATGAGCAGTTCTTC.

The chain links TRBV6-6 to TRBJ2-1; a possible D gene is TRBD2 (5 bases). The germline V gene encodes CDR1 MNHNY and CDR2 SVGAGI (reference sequence). The V gene lost 5 bases and the J gene lost 1 base, with 9 bases spanning the gap. The CDR3 spans 14 residues. CDR3: CASSPGVSYNEQFF. Here the CDR3 DNA reads TGTGCCAGCAGTCCCGGGGTTTCCTACAATGAGCAGTTCTTC.

This clone was picked up one time. This chain uses TRBV18 with TRBJ2-6, with 8 bases that match TRBD1. The junction had 6 bases not matched to a gene; V was cut back by 2 bases and J by 0 bases. In germline, CDR1 is KGHSH, CDR2 LQKENI. The CDR3 sequence is 18 residues long. DNA of the CDR3: TGTGCCAGCTCACCAAGACAGGGGTCCGGCTCTGGGGCCAACGTCCTGACTTTC. Translating it yields CASSPRQGSGSGANVLTF.

This chain connects TRBV6-5 to TRBJ2-1; 11 bases are shared with TRBD2. This CDR3 is built from 15 residues. CDR1 and CDR2 (germline): MNHEY, SVGAGI. The ends lost 6 bases at V and 5 bases at J; junction bases unmatched: 6. The CDR3 spells CASSPTSGAHNEQFF. CDR3 DNA sequence: TGTGCCAGCAGCCCGACTAGCGGGGCTCACAATGAGCAGTTCTTC.

CDR3 DNA sequence: TGCGCCAGCAGCTTACAGTCCACTGGGGCCAACGTCCTGACTTTC. It is translated as CASSLQSTGANVLTF. The chain carries TRBV5-1 and TRBJ2-6; D gene uncertain. Germline loops: CDR1 SGHRS, CDR2 YFSETQ. The CDR3 runs to 15 residues. V shed 2 bases and J shed 2 bases, with 8 bases lying between them.

V is TRBV2 and J is TRBJ1-1; 7 bases are a match to TRBD1. Germline values: CDR1 SNHLY, CDR2 FYNNEI. The CDR3 has 13 amino acids. The J segment lost 3 bases and the V segment lost 4 bases, leaving 2 bases of the junction unmatched. The CDR3 DNA follows: TGTGCCAGCAGTGTAGGGGGCTACACTGAAGCTTTCTTT. Its translation is CASSVGGYTEAFF.

The V and J genes are TRBV10-3 and TRBJ2-2; D might be TRBD2 (7 bases). CDR1 is ENHRY, CDR2 SYGVKD, per germline. The length of the CDR3 is 14 residues. V shed 11 bases and J shed 3 bases, with 16 bases lying between them. CDR3 protein: CALGGEGHTGELFF. CDR3 sequence (DNA): TGTGCCCTAGGGGGGGAGGGCCACACCGGGGAGCTGTTTTTT.

This clone appeared a few times. This sequence joins TRBV7-3 and TRBJ2-2; TRBD1 matches at 10 bases. CDR1 and CDR2 (germline): SGHTA, FQGTGA. The CDR3 is 15 residues long. J lost 6 bases, V lost 3 bases, and 4 bases had no gene match. The chain's CDR3 is CASSLGQGKAGELFF. As DNA, the CDR3 is TGTGCCAGCAGCTTGGGACAGGGGAAAGCCGGGGAGCTGTTTTTT.

The chain is built from TRBV18 and TRBJ1-1; D is uncertain. Per the germline V gene, CDR1 is KGHSH and CDR2 is LQKENI. V gave up 5 bases and J gave up 3 bases, with 13 bases separating them. The CDR3 loop spans 14 amino acids. The DNA for the CDR3 is TGTGCCAGCTCAGCGAGAGGCGGGGACACTGAAGCTTTCTTT. This sequence encodes CASSARGGDTEAFF.

The rearrangement uses TRBV5-4 and TRBJ2-7; 7 nucleotides align to TRBD1. Germline loops: CDR1 SGHNT, CDR2 YYREEE (reference sequence). The J segment lost 1 base and the V segment lost 4 bases, leaving 2 bases of the junction unmatched. This CDR3 is built from 13 residues. CDR3 bases: TGTGCCAGCAGCCGACAGGGTTCCTACGAGCAGTACTTC. Amino acid sequence: CASSRQGSYEQYF.

V and J are TRBV4-2 and TRBJ1-6, with 9 bases that match TRBD1. V lost 6 bases, J lost 7 bases, and 7 bases stayed unmatched. The germline V gene encodes CDR1 LGHNA and CDR2 YNFKEQ. This CDR3 comprises 15 residues. As DNA, the CDR3 is TGTGCCAGCAGAAGGGGACAGGGAGGGAATTCACCCCTCCACTTT. The encoded protein is CASRRGQGGNSPLHF.

The chain employs TRBV7-9 and TRBJ2-3; D remains ambiguous. Between the trimmed V and J ends, which lost 2 bases and 2 bases, there was a span of 5 bases. Germline V gene lookup returns CDR1 SEHNR and CDR2 FQNEAQ (reference sequence). This CDR3 has 13 residues. The CDR3 sequence is CASSLSLTDTQYF. CDR3 in DNA: TGTGCCAGCAGCTTATCCCTCACAGATACGCAGTATTTT.

This sequence joins TRBV29-1 and TRBJ2-2; 8 positions match TRBD1. The junction had 2 bases not matched to a gene; V was cut back by 7 bases and J by 1 base. CDR3 length: 13 residues. CDR1 SQVTM and CDR2 ANQGSEA come from the germline V gene. Here the CDR3 reads CSAQGGNTGELFF. CDR3 in DNA: TGCAGCGCACAGGGGGGGAACACCGGGGAGCTGTTTTTT.

V is TRBV19 and J is TRBJ2-7, with 7 bases fitting TRBD2. The V segment lost 9 bases and the J segment 1 base; nucleotides outside the gene matches: 9. The CDR3 loop spans 14 amino acids. The germline gives CDR1 LNHDA, CDR2 SQIVND (reference sequence). The CDR3 nucleotides read TGTGCCAGCTCCCCGGGACTACCTTCCTACGAGCAGTACTTC. It specifies CASSPGLPSYEQYF.